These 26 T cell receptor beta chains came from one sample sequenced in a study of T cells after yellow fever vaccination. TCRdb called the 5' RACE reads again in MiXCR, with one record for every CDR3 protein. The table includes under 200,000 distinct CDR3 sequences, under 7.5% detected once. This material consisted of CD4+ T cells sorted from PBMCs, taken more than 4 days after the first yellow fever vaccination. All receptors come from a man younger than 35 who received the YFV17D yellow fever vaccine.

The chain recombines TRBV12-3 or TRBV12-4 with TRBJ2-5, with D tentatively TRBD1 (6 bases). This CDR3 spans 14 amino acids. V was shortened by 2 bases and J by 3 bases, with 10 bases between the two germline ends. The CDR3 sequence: CASSLSYREETQYF. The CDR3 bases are TGTGCCAGCAGTTTAAGTTACAGGGAAGAGACCCAGTACTTC.

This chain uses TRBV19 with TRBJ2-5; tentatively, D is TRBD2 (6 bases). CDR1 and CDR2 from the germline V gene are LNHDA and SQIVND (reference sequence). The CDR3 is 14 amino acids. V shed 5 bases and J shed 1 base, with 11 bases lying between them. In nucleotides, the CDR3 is TGTGCCAGTAGTGGAAAAGCGGGCCAAGAGACCCAGTACTTC. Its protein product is CASSGKAGQETQYF.

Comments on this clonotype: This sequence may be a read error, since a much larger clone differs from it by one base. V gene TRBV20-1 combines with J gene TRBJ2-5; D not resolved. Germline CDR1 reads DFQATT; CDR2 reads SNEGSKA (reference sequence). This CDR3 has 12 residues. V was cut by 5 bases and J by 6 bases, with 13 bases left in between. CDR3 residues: CSAVHGWKTQYF. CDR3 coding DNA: TGCAGTGCTGTCCACGGTTGGAAGACCCAGTACTTC.

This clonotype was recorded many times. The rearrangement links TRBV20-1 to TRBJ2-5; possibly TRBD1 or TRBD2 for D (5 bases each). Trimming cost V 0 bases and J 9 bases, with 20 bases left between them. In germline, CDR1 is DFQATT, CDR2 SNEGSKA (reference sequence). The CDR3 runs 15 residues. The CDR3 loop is CSARDQTDAGGAQYF. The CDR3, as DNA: TGCAGTGCTAGAGATCAGACCGACGCTGGGGGAGCCCAGTACTTC.

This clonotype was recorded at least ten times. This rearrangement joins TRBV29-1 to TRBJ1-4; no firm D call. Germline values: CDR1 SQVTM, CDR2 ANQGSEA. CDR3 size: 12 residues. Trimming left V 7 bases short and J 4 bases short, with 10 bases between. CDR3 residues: CSANLFNEKLFF. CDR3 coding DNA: TGCAGCGCCAACCTTTTTAATGAAAAACTGTTTTTT.

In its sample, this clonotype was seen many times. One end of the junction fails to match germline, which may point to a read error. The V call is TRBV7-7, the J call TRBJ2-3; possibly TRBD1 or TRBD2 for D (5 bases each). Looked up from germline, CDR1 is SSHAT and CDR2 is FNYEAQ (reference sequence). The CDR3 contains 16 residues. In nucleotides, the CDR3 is TGTGCTAGCAGCTTAGGGACGAATACCCTCACAGATACGCAGTATTTT. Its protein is CASSLGTNTLTDTQYF. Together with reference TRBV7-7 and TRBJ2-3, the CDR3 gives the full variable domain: GAGVSQSPRYKVTKRGQDVTLRCDPISSHATLYWYQQALGQGPEFLTYFNYEAQPDKSGLPSDRFSAERPEGSISTLTIQRTEQRDSAMYRCASSLGTNTLTDTQYFGPGTRLTVL.

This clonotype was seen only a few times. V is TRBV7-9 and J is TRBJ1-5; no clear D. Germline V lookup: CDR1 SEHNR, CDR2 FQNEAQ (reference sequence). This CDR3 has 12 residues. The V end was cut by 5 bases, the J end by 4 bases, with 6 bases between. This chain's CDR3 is CASSHNNQPQHF. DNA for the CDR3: TGTGCCAGCAGCCACAATAATCAGCCCCAGCATTTT.

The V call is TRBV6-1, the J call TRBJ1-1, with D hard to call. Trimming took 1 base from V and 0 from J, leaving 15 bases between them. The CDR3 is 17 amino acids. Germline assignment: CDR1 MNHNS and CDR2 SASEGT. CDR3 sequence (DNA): TGTGCCAGCAGTGAAGTAAATTGGTACAGAATGAACACTGAAGCTTTCTTT. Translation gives CASSEVNWYRMNTEAFF.

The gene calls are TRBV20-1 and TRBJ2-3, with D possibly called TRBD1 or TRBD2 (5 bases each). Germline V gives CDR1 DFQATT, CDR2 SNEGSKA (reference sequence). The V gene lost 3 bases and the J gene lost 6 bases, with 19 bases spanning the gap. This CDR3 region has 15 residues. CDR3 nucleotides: TGCAGTGCTAGGAATCCAGGGAGTGACGGTGATACGCAGTATTTT. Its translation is CSARNPGSDGDTQYF.

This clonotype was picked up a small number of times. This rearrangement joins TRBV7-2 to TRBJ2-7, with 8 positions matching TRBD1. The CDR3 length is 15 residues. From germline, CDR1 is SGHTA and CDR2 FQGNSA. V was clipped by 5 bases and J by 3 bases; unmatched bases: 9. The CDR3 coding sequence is TGTGCCAGCAGCCGTACCGGGACAGGCAACTACGAGCAGTACTTC. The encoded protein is CASSRTGTGNYEQYF.

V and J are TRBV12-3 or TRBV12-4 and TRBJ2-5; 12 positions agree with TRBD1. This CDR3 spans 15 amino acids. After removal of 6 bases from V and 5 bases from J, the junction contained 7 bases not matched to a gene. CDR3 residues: CASSPGTGGRETQYF. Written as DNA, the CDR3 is TGTGCCAGCAGCCCCGGGACAGGGGGCCGGGAGACCCAGTACTTC.

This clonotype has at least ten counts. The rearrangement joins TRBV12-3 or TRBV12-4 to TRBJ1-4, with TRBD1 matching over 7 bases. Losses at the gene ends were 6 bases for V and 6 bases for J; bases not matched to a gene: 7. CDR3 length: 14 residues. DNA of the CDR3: TGTGCCAGCAGAAAAACAGGGGAGGATGAAAAACTGTTTTTT. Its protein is CASRKTGEDEKLFF.

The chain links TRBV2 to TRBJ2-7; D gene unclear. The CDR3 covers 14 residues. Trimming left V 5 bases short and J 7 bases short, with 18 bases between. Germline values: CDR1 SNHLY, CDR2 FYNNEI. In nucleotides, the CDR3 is TGTGCCAGCAGTCCCCAGCATCACCCCCCGGAGCAGTACTTC. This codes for CASSPQHHPPEQYF.

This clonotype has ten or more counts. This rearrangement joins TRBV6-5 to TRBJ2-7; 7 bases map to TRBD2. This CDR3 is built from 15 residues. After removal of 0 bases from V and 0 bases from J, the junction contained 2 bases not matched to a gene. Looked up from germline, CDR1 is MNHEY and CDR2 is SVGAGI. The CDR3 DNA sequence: TGTGCCAGCAGTTACTCGCCTAGCGGCTCCTACGAGCAGTACTTC. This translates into CASSYSPSGSYEQYF.

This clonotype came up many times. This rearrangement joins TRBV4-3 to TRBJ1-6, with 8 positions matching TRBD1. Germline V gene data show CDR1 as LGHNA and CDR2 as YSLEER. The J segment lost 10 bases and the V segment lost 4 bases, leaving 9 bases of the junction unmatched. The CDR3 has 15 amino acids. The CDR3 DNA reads TGCGCCAGCAGCCGAGAGACAGGGGTCAGCTCACCCCTCCACTTT. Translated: CASSRETGVSSPLHF.

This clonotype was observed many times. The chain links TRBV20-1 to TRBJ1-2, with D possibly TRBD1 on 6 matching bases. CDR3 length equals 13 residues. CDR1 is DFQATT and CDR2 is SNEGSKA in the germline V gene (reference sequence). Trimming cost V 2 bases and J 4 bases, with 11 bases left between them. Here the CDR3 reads CSARPGHFYGYTF. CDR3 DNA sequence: TGCAGTGCTAGACCGGGACACTTCTATGGCTACACCTTC.

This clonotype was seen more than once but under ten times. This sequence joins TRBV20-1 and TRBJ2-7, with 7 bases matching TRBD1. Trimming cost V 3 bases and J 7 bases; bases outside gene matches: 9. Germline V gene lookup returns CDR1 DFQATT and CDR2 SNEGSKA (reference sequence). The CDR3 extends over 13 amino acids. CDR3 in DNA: TGCAGTGCTAGGGAACCGGGACAGCGGGAGCAGTACTTC. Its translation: CSAREPGQREQYF.

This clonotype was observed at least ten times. The CDR3 here is CASSYGLAQPQHF. The CDR3 DNA reads TGTGCCAGCAGTTACGGACTCGCTCAGCCCCAGCATTTT. The chain is built from TRBV28 and TRBJ1-5; D not resolved. Trimming pared 4 bases from V and 6 bases from J, leaving 10 bases between. Per germline, CDR1 MDHEN and CDR2 SYDVKM. The CDR3 consists of 13 residues.

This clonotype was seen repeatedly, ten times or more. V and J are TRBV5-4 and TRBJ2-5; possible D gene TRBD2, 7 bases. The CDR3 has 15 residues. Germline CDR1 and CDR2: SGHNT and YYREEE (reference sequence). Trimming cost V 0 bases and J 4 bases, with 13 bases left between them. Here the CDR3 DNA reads TGTGCCAGCAGCTTGGAGGGGGGGCCCAGAGAGACCCAGTACTTC. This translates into CASSLEGGPRETQYF.

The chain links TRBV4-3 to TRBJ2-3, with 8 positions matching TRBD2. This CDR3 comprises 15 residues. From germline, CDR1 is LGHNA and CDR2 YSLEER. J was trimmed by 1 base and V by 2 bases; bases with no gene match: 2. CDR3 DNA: TGCGCCAGCAGCCAATCGACTAGCGGCACAGATACGCAGTATTTT. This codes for CASSQSTSGTDTQYF.

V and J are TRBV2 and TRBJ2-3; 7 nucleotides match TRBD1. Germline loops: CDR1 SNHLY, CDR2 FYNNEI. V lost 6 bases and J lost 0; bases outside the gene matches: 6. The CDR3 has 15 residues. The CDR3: CASRDRRLSTDTQYF. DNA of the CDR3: TGTGCCAGCAGGGACAGGCGGTTAAGCACAGATACGCAGTATTTT.

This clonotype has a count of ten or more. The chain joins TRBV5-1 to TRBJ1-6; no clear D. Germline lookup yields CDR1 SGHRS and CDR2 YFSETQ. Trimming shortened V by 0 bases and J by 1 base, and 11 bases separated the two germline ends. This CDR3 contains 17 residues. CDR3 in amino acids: CASSLDEGGSYNSPLHF. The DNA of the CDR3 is TGCGCCAGCAGCTTGGATGAGGGTGGGTCCTATAATTCACCCCTCCACTTT. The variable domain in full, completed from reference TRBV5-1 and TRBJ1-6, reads KAGVTQTPRYLIKTRGQQVTLSCSPISGHRSVSWYQQTPGQGLQFLFEYFSETQRNKGNFPGRFSGRQFSNSRSEMNVSTLELGDSALYLCASSLDEGGSYNSPLHFGNGTRLTVT.

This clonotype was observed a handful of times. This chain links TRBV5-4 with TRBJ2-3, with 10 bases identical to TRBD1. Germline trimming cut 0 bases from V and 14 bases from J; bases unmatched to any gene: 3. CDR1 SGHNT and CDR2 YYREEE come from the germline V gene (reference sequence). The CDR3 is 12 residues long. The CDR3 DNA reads TGTGCCAGCAGCTTGGACGGGACAGGGGCGTATTTT. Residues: CASSLDGTGAYF.

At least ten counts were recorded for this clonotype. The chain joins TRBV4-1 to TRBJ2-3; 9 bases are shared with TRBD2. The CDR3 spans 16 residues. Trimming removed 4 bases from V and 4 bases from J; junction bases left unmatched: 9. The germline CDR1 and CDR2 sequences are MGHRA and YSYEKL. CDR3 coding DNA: TGCGCCAGCAGCCCTCTCGTGCGGGGGGGATCAGATACGCAGTATTTT. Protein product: CASSPLVRGGSDTQYF.

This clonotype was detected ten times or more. As DNA, the CDR3 is TGTGCCAGCAGCGTCGACAGAGAGACCCAGTACTTC. Its translation: CASSVDRETQYF. The V and J genes are TRBV7-9 and TRBJ2-5; D perhaps matches TRBD1 (5 bases). Per germline, CDR1 SEHNR and CDR2 FQNEAQ (reference sequence). The CDR3 is 12 residues long. V gave up 5 bases and J gave up 4 bases, with 8 bases separating them. The variable domain in full, with the rest retrieved from reference TRBV7-9 and TRBJ2-5, is DTGVSQNPRHKITKRGQNVTFRCDPISEHNRLYWYRQTLGQGPEFLTYFQNEAQLEKSRLLSDRFSAERPKGSFSTLEIQRTEQGDSAMYLCASSVDRETQYFGPGTRLLVL.

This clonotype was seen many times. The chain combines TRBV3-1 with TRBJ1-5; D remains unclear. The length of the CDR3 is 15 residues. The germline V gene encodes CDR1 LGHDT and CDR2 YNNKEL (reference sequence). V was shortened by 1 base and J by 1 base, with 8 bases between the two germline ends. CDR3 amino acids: CASSQGVESNQPQHF. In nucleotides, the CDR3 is TGTGCCAGCAGCCAAGGCGTTGAGAGCAATCAGCCCCAGCATTTT.